The next 8 T cell receptor beta chains were all read from a single sample in a study of blood T cell repertoires in COVID-19. Assay used: immunoSEQ multiplex PCR; TCRdb lists only in-frame clones, some missing. Of 180,000 or so clones in the sample, around 85% were seen once. Sequencing was carried out using peripheral blood. These receptors all stem from a woman of 80 years or more with acute or convalescent COVID-19.

The chain carries TRBV5-6 and TRBJ1-1; TRBD1 agrees at 8 bases. In germline, CDR1 is SGHDT, CDR2 YYEEEE. Trimming removed 6 bases from V and 3 bases from J; junction bases left unmatched: 10. The CDR3 is 15 residues long. CDR3 region: CASIAYPQGDTEAFF. Here the CDR3 DNA reads TGTGCCAGCATCGCATACCCACAGGGGGACACTGAAGCTTTCTTT. Using reference TRBV5-6 and TRBJ1-1 for the parts outside the CDR3, the full variable domain is DAGVTQSPTHLIKTRGQQVTLRCSPKSGHDTVSWYQQALGQGPQFIFQYYEEEERQRGNFPDRFSGHQFPNYSSELNVNALLLGDSALYLCASIAYPQGDTEAFFGQGTRLTVV.

The rearrangement links TRBV3-1 (or the pseudogene TRBV3-2) to TRBJ1-6; D gene unclear. V was cut by 4 bases and J by 4 bases, with 20 bases left in between. The germline CDR1 and CDR2 sequences are LGHDT and YNNKEL (reference sequence). The length of the CDR3 is 18 residues. The CDR3 bases are TGTGCCAGCAGCCCAGAAGGAGGACGGCGGAATTATAATTCACCCCTCCACTTT. Its protein is CASSPEGGRRNYNSPLHF.

This clone was detected only once. This chain uses TRBV5-4 with TRBJ2-5, with a possible D match to TRBD2 (5 bases). Trimming stripped 4 bases from V and 4 bases from J, with 17 bases between. This CDR3 comprises 15 residues. Germline V gene lookup returns CDR1 SGHNT and CDR2 YYREEE (reference sequence). The CDR3 region is CASSGRTSPTETQYF. The CDR3, as DNA: TGTGCCAGCAGCGGGCGAACTAGTCCCACAGAGACCCAGTACTTC.

The CDR3 reads CASRTDRARDGYTF. Here the CDR3 DNA reads TGTGCCAGTAGGACGGACAGGGCTAGAGATGGCTACACCTTC. This chain uses TRBV19 with TRBJ1-2, with TRBD1 matching over 8 bases. J lost 6 bases, V lost 6 bases, and 9 bases had no gene match. CDR1 is LNHDA, CDR2 SQIVND, per germline (reference sequence). The CDR3 runs to 14 residues.

This chain's CDR3 is CASTWGVDNQPQHF. In DNA form, the CDR3 reads TGTGCCAGCACCTGGGGGGTGGACAATCAGCCCCAGCATTTT. V usage is TRBV2 and J usage is TRBJ1-5; tentative D call: TRBD1 (5 bases). Germline V CDR1 and CDR2: SNHLY, FYNNEI. V dropped 7 bases and J dropped 3 bases, with 13 bases sitting between them. This CDR3 contains 14 residues. Combining the CDR3 with reference TRBV2 and TRBJ1-5 gives the whole variable domain EPEVTQTPSHQVTQMGQEVILRCVPISNHLYFYWYRQILGQKVEFLVSFYNNEISEKSEIFDDQFSVERPDGSNFTLKIRSTKLEDSAMYFCASTWGVDNQPQHFGDGTRLSIL.

The chain has TRBV30 and TRBJ2-1, with D perhaps TRBD2 (5 bases). This CDR3 spans 13 amino acids. The ends were cut back, 4 bases at V and 9 bases at J, with 16 bases in the middle. CDR1 is GTSNPN, CDR2 SVGIG, per germline (reference sequence). The CDR3 bases are TGTGCCTGGATAGACTATCCCCCTGCTGAGCAGTTCTTC. Its translation is CAWIDYPPAEQFF.

The rearrangement links TRBV7-8 to TRBJ2-1; 12 positions agree with TRBD2. The CDR3 is 15 amino acids. Germline assignment: CDR1 SGHVS and CDR2 FQNEAQ. V dropped 5 bases and J dropped 6; count of bases not matched to a gene: 5. CDR3 sequence reads: CASSPPSGRANEQFF. The DNA for the CDR3 is TGTGCCAGCAGCCCACCTAGCGGGAGGGCCAATGAGCAGTTCTTC.

The chain couples TRBV14 to TRBJ1-3, with D perhaps matching TRBD1 (5 bases). CDR3 length equals 16 residues. V lost 1 base to trimming and J lost 3 bases, with 13 bases between them. Germline V lookup: CDR1 SGHDN, CDR2 FVKESK. CDR3 residues: CASSQGGRALGNTIYF. The CDR3 bases are TGTGCCAGCAGCCAAGGTGGCAGGGCACTTGGAAACACCATATATTTT.